The 6 T cell receptor beta chains reported below all come from one sample, sequenced in a study of control samples from healthy donors and cancer patients. Sequencing was performed with immunoSEQ multiplex PCR; in TCRdb, only in-frame clones are kept and a portion is missing. The sample contains 90,000 to 150,000 clones, more than 75% of which appear only once. Sequencing input: blood. These receptors came from a man between 25 and 39 years old in good health.

The chain is built from TRBV6-6 and TRBJ1-5, with D perhaps matching TRBD1 (5 bases). The CDR3 consists of 12 residues. Germline V gene lookup returns CDR1 MNHNY and CDR2 SVGAGI (reference sequence). V was shortened by 5 bases and J by 10 bases, with 12 bases between the two germline ends. Here the CDR3 reads CASSPNRSPQHF. CDR3 nucleotides: TGTGCCAGCAGTCCCAACAGGAGTCCCCAGCATTTT.

With respect to this clone: This same CDR3 is encoded by further DNA sequences in the sample. This chain links TRBV29-1 with TRBJ1-2; the D is unclear. CDR1 and CDR2 (germline): SQVTM, ANQGSEA. The germline V and J ends were trimmed by 1 base and 2 bases, with 8 bases remaining between them. CDR3 length: 13 amino acids. CDR3 coding DNA: TGCAGCGTTGAAGGCTGGGCAAACTATGGCTACACCTTC. Its translation is CSVEGWANYGYTF.

The chain carries TRBV6-4 and TRBJ1-2; maybe TRBD1 (6 bases). Germline V gene sequence: CDR1 MRHNA, CDR2 SNTAGT. The CDR3 covers 16 residues. Deletions cut 0 bases from V and 4 bases from J, with 15 bases between. CDR3 amino acids: CASSDSSRGFSYGYTF. CDR3 nucleotides: TGTGCCAGCAGTGACTCGAGCAGGGGCTTTTCCTATGGCTACACCTTC.

The V gene is TRBV5-4, the J gene TRBJ2-7; 9 nucleotides align to TRBD1. CDR1 and CDR2 from the germline V gene are SGHNT and YYREEE (reference sequence). Unmatched junction bases numbered 7, after V lost 4 bases and J lost 5 bases. This CDR3 region has 14 residues. Here the CDR3 reads CASSDRDRAHEQYV. In DNA form, the CDR3 reads TGTGCCAGCAGCGACCGGGACAGGGCCCACGAGCAGTACGTC.

J is TRBJ1-2 and V is TRBV10-3; TRBD1 aligns across 12 bases. The CDR3 consists of 14 residues. V trimming: 8 bases; J trimming: 6 bases; junction bases outside the gene matches: 7. Looked up from germline, CDR1 is ENHRY and CDR2 is SYGVKD. The CDR3, as DNA: TGTGCCATCTTCCGGGGGACAGGGGGCCATGGCTACACCTTC. Translation: CAIFRGTGGHGYTF.

This clone was counted once. The chain employs TRBV7-3 and TRBJ1-6; D gene ambiguous. V lost 8 bases to trimming and J lost 7 bases, with 15 bases between them. This CDR3 is built from 14 residues. Germline V gene lookup returns CDR1 SGHTA and CDR2 FQGTGA. This CDR3 is CASGSESRNSPLHF. In DNA form, the CDR3 reads TGTGCCAGCGGGTCAGAGTCCCGGAATTCACCCCTCCACTTT. The full variable domain, completed using reference TRBV7-3 and TRBJ1-6, is GAGVSQTPSNKVTEKGKYVELRCDPISGHTALYWYRQSLGQGPEFLIYFQGTGAADDSGLPNDRFFAVRPEGSVSTLKIQRTERGDSAVYLCASGSESRNSPLHFGNGTRLTVT.